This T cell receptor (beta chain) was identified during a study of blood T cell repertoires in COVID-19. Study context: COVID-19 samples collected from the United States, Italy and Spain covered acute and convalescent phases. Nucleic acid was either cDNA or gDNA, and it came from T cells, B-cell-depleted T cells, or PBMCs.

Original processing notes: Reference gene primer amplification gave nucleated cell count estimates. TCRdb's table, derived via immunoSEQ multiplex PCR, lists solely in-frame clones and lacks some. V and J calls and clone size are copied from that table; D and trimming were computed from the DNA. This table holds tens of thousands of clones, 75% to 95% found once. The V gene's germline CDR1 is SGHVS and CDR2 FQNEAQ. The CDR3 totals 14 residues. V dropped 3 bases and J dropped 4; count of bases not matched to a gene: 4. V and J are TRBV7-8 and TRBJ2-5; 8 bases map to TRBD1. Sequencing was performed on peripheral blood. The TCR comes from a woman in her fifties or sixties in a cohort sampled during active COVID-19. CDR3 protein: CASSLTGDRETQYF. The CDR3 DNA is TGTGCCAGCAGCTTGACAGGGGACAGAGAGACCCAGTACTTC.